This T cell receptor beta chain originates from a study of T-cell memory formation after mild COVID-19. Study-level information: Clusters were largely donor specific. Overall study findings and caveats: Some clones that responded were present in memory (sampled pre-infection), which suggests cross-reactive memory joined.

In the case of this clonotype: What it binds is not known. The junction departs from the called germline gene at one end, perhaps through a read error.

The TCR alpha and TCR beta cDNA libraries, bearing sample barcodes and UMIs, were generated by 5'RACE using constant-segment primers. TCRdb analysed the 5' RACE reads with MiXCR anew, one entry per CDR3 protein. This sample yields some 200,000 distinct CDR3 sequences, of which around 21% are seen a single time; 20% to 25% belongs to the top ten. The length of the CDR3 is 12 residues. Germline assignment: CDR1 SGHVS and CDR2 FNYEAQ. This chain links TRBV7-6 with TRBJ1-1; D uncertain. This sequence originates from an adult woman who had mild COVID-19 (a few samples of this study predate the infection). Cell type and time point are not known. Input material: PBMCs or a T cell subset sorted from them (not recorded which). CDR3 nucleotides: TGTGCCGGCAGAAGGGAGGACACTGAAGCTTTCTTT. It encodes CAGRREDTEAFF. The full variable domain, completed using reference TRBV7-6 and TRBJ1-1, is GAGVSQSPRYKVTKRGQDVALRCDPISGHVSLYWYRQALGQGPEFLTYFNYEAQQDKSGLPNDRFSAERPEGSISTLTIQRTEQRDSAMYRCAGRREDTEAFFGQGTRLTVV.